These 24 T cell receptor beta chains came from one sample sequenced in a study of identical twins. One entry per CDR3 protein, called by TCRdb with MiXCR from the 5' RACE reads. The sample lists some 500,000 distinct CDR3 sequences, roughly a fifth occurring once. These data were also reused for a study on T cells expressing NK-cell markers.

Input material: CD4+ T cells sorted from blood. These TCRs come from a young woman in good health.

This chain's CDR3 is CAISESGEKLFF. CDR3 nucleotide sequence: TGTGCCATCAGTGAGTCGGGGGAAAAACTGTTTTTT. The chain is built from TRBV10-3 and TRBJ1-4, with D unresolved. This CDR3 spans 12 amino acids. V was trimmed by 0 bases and J by 8 bases, leaving 4 bases between them. Germline-derived CDR1 and CDR2 are ENHRY and SYGVKD.

This clonotype was picked up many times. The chain links TRBV5-1 to TRBJ2-1; D is unresolved. This CDR3 region has 15 residues. V shed 4 bases and J shed 0 bases, with 11 bases lying between them. Germline V gene data show CDR1 as SGHRS and CDR2 as YFSETQ. The CDR3 is CASSPPAFSYNEQFF. The CDR3 DNA follows: TGCGCCAGCAGCCCCCCAGCGTTCTCCTACAATGAGCAGTTCTTC.

The chain combines TRBV7-8 with TRBJ2-3; D gene unclear. V dropped 1 base and J dropped 1 base, with 6 bases sitting between them. The germline V gene has CDR1 SGHVS and CDR2 FQNEAQ. The CDR3 is 14 residues long. CDR3 region: CASSLDTGTDTQYF. The DNA for the CDR3 is TGTGCCAGCAGCTTAGACACAGGCACAGATACGCAGTATTTT.

The chain joins TRBV5-1 to TRBJ2-1; 12 bases fit TRBD2. Germline V gene data show CDR1 as SGHRS and CDR2 as YFSETQ. The CDR3 totals 16 residues. Trimming at V came to 0 bases and at J to 8 bases, leaving 6 bases not matched to a gene. CDR3 sequence (DNA): TGCGCCAGCAGCTTGGCAGCTAGCGGGAGGGCCTATGAGCAGTTCTTC. Translated, it gives CASSLAASGRAYEQFF.

This clonotype was seen a few times. Written as DNA, the CDR3 is TGTGCCAGCAGCTCCCCGCGCGGGGGAAACTATGGCTACACCTTC. The encoded protein is CASSSPRGGNYGYTF. J is TRBJ1-2 and V is TRBV11-2, with D maybe TRBD1 (5 bases). Trimming took off 4 bases at V and 2 bases at J, with 14 bases between the two ends. The CDR3 is 15 amino acids. Germline CDR1 and CDR2: SGHAT and FQNNGV.

This clonotype was seen a few times. The chain couples TRBV2 to TRBJ1-2; possibly TRBD1 for D (6 bases). This CDR3 contains 13 residues. Germline V gene lookup returns CDR1 SNHLY and CDR2 FYNNEI. The ends were cut back, 5 bases at V and 6 bases at J, with 13 bases in the middle. In DNA, the CDR3 is TGTGCCAGCAGTCAAACAGGGTACGATGGCTACACCTTC. It translates to CASSQTGYDGYTF.

This clonotype turned up a few times. The rearrangement uses TRBV12-3 or TRBV12-4 and TRBJ2-5; 11 bases map to TRBD1. Trimming took 3 bases from V and 5 from J; bases not matched to a gene: 14. This CDR3 has 18 amino acids. The CDR3 spells CASSLARPGQGEVETQYF. CDR3 DNA sequence: TGTGCCAGCAGTTTGGCCCGGCCGGGACAGGGGGAGGTGGAGACCCAGTACTTC.

This chain links TRBV20-1 with TRBJ2-7, with 10 bases matching TRBD1. The CDR3 has 15 residues. The germline V gene encodes CDR1 DFQATT and CDR2 SNEGSKA (reference sequence). In DNA form, the CDR3 reads TGCAGCGGAGGGAGAACGGGACAGGGGTTCGACGAGCAGTACTTC. Amino acid sequence: CSGGRTGQGFDEQYF.

This clonotype occurred a few times. This chain connects TRBV6-1 to TRBJ1-2, with 9 bases matching TRBD1. The ends lost 8 bases at V and 4 bases at J; junction bases unmatched: 8. CDR3 length equals 14 residues. The germline V gene encodes CDR1 MNHNS and CDR2 SASEGT. The chain's CDR3 is CASFRDRVSYGYTF. Here the CDR3 DNA reads TGTGCCAGCTTCCGGGACAGGGTTAGCTATGGCTACACCTTC.

This clonotype appeared a few times. This sequence joins TRBV12-3 or TRBV12-4 and TRBJ2-1; 8 nucleotides match TRBD1. With V trimmed by 3 bases and J by 2 bases, 3 bases remained unmatched. The CDR3 has 15 amino acids. The CDR3 region is CASSFMTGAYNEQFF. The CDR3 bases are TGTGCCAGCAGTTTTATGACAGGGGCCTACAATGAGCAGTTCTTC.

This clonotype occurred a few times. The chain joins TRBV9 to TRBJ1-6, with D possibly matching TRBD1 (5 bases). CDR1 and CDR2 (germline): SGDLS, YYNGEE. The CDR3 covers 13 residues. The V end lost 0 bases, the J end lost 7 bases, and 5 bases lay between the germline ends. The DNA of the CDR3 is TGTGCCAGCAGCGTAGAGGGGAATTCACCCCTCCACTTT. As protein: CASSVEGNSPLHF.

This chain joins TRBV20-1 and TRBJ2-3; tentatively, D is TRBD1 (6 bases). V dropped 3 bases and J dropped 8 bases, with 12 bases sitting between them. The V gene's germline CDR1 is DFQATT and CDR2 SNEGSKA (reference sequence). This CDR3 region has 12 residues. The CDR3 sequence is CSARGEGGTQYF. The CDR3 DNA sequence: TGCAGTGCTAGGGGAGAAGGGGGTACGCAGTATTTT.

The chain is built from TRBV5-1 and TRBJ1-5; D uncertain. Per the germline V gene, CDR1 is SGHRS and CDR2 is YFSETQ. Trimming took 4 bases from V and 7 from J, leaving 18 bases between them. The CDR3 is 15 amino acids. The CDR3 DNA follows: TGCGCCAGCAGCCATCAAAGACGGGAGGTCCAGCCCCAGCATTTT. It encodes CASSHQRREVQPQHF.

This clonotype appeared many times. The CDR3 DNA sequence: TGTGCCAGCAGTTTGGCTAGCCCCACCAATGAGCAGTTCTTC. It specifies CASSLASPTNEQFF. This chain joins TRBV12-3 or TRBV12-4 and TRBJ2-1; weak D call: TRBD2 (5 bases). V was cut by 3 bases and J by 6 bases, with 12 bases left in between. CDR3 length: 14 residues.

J is TRBJ2-5 and V is TRBV3-1, with 7 bases aligning to TRBD2. Germline V gives CDR1 LGHDT, CDR2 YNNKEL (reference sequence). V shed 1 base, J shed 3 bases, and the junction held 8 bases outside the gene matches. The CDR3 has 16 amino acids. CDR3 nucleotides: TGTGCCAGCAGCCAAGGGGGAGCGGGGAGAGAAGAGACCCAGTACTTC. It translates to CASSQGGAGREETQYF.

This rearrangement joins TRBV2 to TRBJ1-2, with 9 bases that match TRBD1. V was pared by 5 bases and J by 6 bases, with 7 bases of the junction left unmatched. The CDR3 runs to 14 residues. Germline V CDR1 and CDR2: SNHLY, FYNNEI. The CDR3 sequence: CASSSGTGMHGYTF. The CDR3 nucleotides are TGTGCCAGCAGTTCCGGGACAGGGATGCATGGCTACACCTTC.

The chain is built from TRBV4-2 and TRBJ2-5, with D maybe TRBD2 (6 bases). This CDR3 region has 16 residues. The germline V and J ends were trimmed by 0 bases and 5 bases, with 16 bases remaining between them. CDR1 and CDR2 from the germline V gene are LGHNA and YNFKEQ. The DNA of the CDR3 is TGTGCCAGCAGCCAAGAAATCGCGGGGACCTTTGAGACCCAGTACTTC. Translated, it gives CASSQEIAGTFETQYF.

The chain combines TRBV25-1 with TRBJ1-2; 8 bases agree with TRBD1. Per the germline V gene, CDR1 is MGHDK and CDR2 is SYGVNS. There are 15 residues in the CDR3. V lost 8 bases to trimming and J lost 5 bases; unmatched junction nucleotides: 13. CDR3 coding DNA: TGTGCCAGCGCCGCGGGAGACAGGGGCGGGTATGGCTACACCTTC. Residues: CASAAGDRGGYGYTF.

The CDR3 DNA sequence: TGCAGTGTGTCCAGACTAGCGAAGAATGAGCAGTTCTTC. As protein: CSVSRLAKNEQFF. V usage is TRBV20-1 and J usage is TRBJ2-1; 8 bases are a match to TRBD2. CDR1 is DFQATT, CDR2 SNEGSKA, per germline (reference sequence). The CDR3 has 13 amino acids. V shed 7 bases and J 7 bases; nucleotides not matched to a gene: 9.

This clonotype was seen a few times. This chain joins TRBV10-3 and TRBJ1-1; maybe TRBD1 (6 bases). Trimming cost V 7 bases and J 7 bases, with 16 bases left between them. The CDR3 contains 13 residues. Per the germline V gene, CDR1 is ENHRY and CDR2 is SYGVKD. CDR3: CAITQGGGYEAFF. The CDR3 DNA reads TGTGCCATCACCCAAGGGGGAGGTTATGAAGCTTTCTTT.

This clonotype was seen only a few times. The V call is TRBV30, the J call TRBJ2-5; perhaps TRBD2 as D (5 bases). V was shortened by 0 bases and J by 10 bases, with 12 bases between the two germline ends. The CDR3 sequence is 12 residues long. Germline-derived CDR1 and CDR2 are GTSNPN and SVGIG (reference sequence). Here the CDR3 reads CAWSVRLRVQYF. Written as DNA, the CDR3 is TGTGCCTGGAGTGTACGACTGAGGGTCCAGTACTTC.

The rearrangement joins TRBV5-1 to TRBJ2-6; 7 bases align to TRBD1. In germline, CDR1 is SGHRS, CDR2 YFSETQ. V trimming: 4 bases; J trimming: 0 bases; junction bases outside the gene matches: 4. This CDR3 contains 16 residues. In nucleotides, the CDR3 is TGCGCCAGCAGCAAGGGACAGACCTCTGGGGCCAACGTCCTGACTTTC. Protein product: CASSKGQTSGANVLTF.

This clonotype has just a few counts. CDR3 DNA: TGCAGTGCTGGGCAGGGAGTACAAGATACGCAGTATTTT. Translated, it gives CSAGQGVQDTQYF. This rearrangement joins TRBV20-1 to TRBJ2-3, with D perhaps being TRBD1 or TRBD2 (5 bases each). Trimming pared 5 bases from V and 5 bases from J, leaving 14 bases between. Germline loops: CDR1 DFQATT, CDR2 SNEGSKA (reference sequence). The CDR3 sequence is 13 residues long.

Only a few counts were recorded for this clonotype. V and J are TRBV20-1 and TRBJ1-3; D uncertain. CDR3 length: 15 residues. Between the trimmed V and J ends, which lost 3 bases and 0 bases, there was a span of 12 bases. CDR1 is DFQATT and CDR2 is SNEGSKA in the germline V gene (reference sequence). The CDR3 nucleotides are TGCAGTGCTAGGGGCCAGGACTTCTCTGGAAACACCATATATTTT. Protein product: CSARGQDFSGNTIYF.